Below, 21 T cell receptor beta chains from the same sample are listed, as sequenced in a study of post-analysis software for immune sequencing data (dated by TCRdb to about 2015). What the authors observed across the whole study: Significantly higher frequencies in patients than in controls were found for five or six TRBV segments, including TRBV5-6, TRBV5-1 and TRBV20-1.

Library prep was done by PCR. The sequencing machine was an Illumina HiSeq 2500. To reduce PCR and sequencing biases, unique molecular identifiers were incorporated into the TCR beta cDNA libraries. TCRdb reprocessing: public reads trimmed at Q25 with fastp, clones called with MiXCR, in-frame beta chains kept. Each entry is one CDR3 protein sequence, shown with its most common DNA and genes. This sample is represented by a few hundred thousand distinct CDR3 sequences; 36% of them were singletons. Of the sample, approximately 4.6% falls within the top ten clones. Their target antigens are unknown. Sequencing used blood. The receptors were gathered from a girl aged 10 to 17 with multiple sclerosis.

About this clonotype: A much larger clone differs from this one at a single base, so this may be a read error. This chain joins TRBV20-1 and TRBJ2-5, with TRBD1 matching 8 bases. With the DNA end fitting TRBJ2-1 better, the J assignment may be wrong. This CDR3 region has 15 residues. In germline, CDR1 is DFQATT, CDR2 SNEGSKA (reference sequence). CDR3 nucleotides: TGCAGTGCTGACGAGGACAGGGCGCCCCAAGAGACCCAGTTCTTC. Protein sequence: CSADEDRAPQETQFF.

This rearrangement joins TRBV20-1 to TRBJ1-2; D is undetermined. The V gene's germline CDR1 is DFQATT and CDR2 SNEGSKA (reference sequence). The CDR3 sequence is 12 residues long. V was cut by 2 bases and J by 3 bases, with 7 bases left in between. CDR3: CSARYLDYGYTF. The CDR3 DNA reads TGCAGTGCTAGATACCTCGACTATGGCTACACCTTC.

Notes on this clonotype: This could be a read error, since a much larger clone is one nucleotide away. The gene calls are TRBV3-1 and TRBJ2-1, with TRBD2 identical over 7 bases. CDR1 and CDR2 from the germline V gene are LGHDT and YNNKEL (reference sequence). The CDR3 runs 15 residues. For the CDR3, the DNA is TGTGCCAGCAGCCAAGCGGGAGGCTCCTACAGTGAGCAGTTCTTC. Amino acids: CASSQAGGSYSEQFF.

There are many counts of this clonotype. The chain employs TRBV5-1 and TRBJ2-2; D perhaps matches TRBD2 (5 bases). The CDR3 is 16 amino acids. Germline-derived CDR1 and CDR2 are SGHRS and YFSETQ. Trimming took 6 bases from V and 4 from J, leaving 19 bases between them. The CDR3 spells CASINLDSPGTGELFF. The CDR3 DNA follows: TGCGCCAGCATCAACTTGGACTCCCCGGGCACCGGGGAGCTGTTTTTT.

The rearrangement joins TRBV20-1 to TRBJ2-1, with 7 nucleotides matching TRBD1. The germline gives CDR1 DFQATT, CDR2 SNEGSKA (reference sequence). V dropped 1 base and J dropped 0; count of bases not matched to a gene: 6. CDR3 length: 16 amino acids. The CDR3 here is CSARGRGRSSYNEQFF. The CDR3 DNA follows: TGCAGTGCTAGAGGAAGGGGGCGGAGCTCCTACAATGAGCAGTTCTTC.

The table lists this clonotype with many counts. V usage is TRBV7-9 and J usage is TRBJ2-1; 11 bases line up with TRBD2. Per the germline V gene, CDR1 is SEHNR and CDR2 is FQNEAQ (reference sequence). The CDR3 loop spans 16 amino acids. The trim removed 3 bases at V and 4 bases at J, leaving 5 bases unmatched. The CDR3 DNA sequence: TGTGCCAGCAGCTTCAAACTAGCGGGAGCTTACAATGAGCAGTTCTTC. Its protein is CASSFKLAGAYNEQFF.

This clonotype showed up many times. This chain joins TRBV5-4 and TRBJ2-5; TRBD1 is a possible D gene (5 bases). CDR3 length equals 17 residues. Germline V gives CDR1 SGHNT, CDR2 YYREEE (reference sequence). V dropped 0 bases and J dropped 5 bases, with 20 bases sitting between them. The CDR3 protein is CASSLAGIQGVIETQYF. The CDR3 DNA is TGTGCCAGCAGCTTGGCCGGTATCCAGGGTGTCATTGAGACCCAGTACTTC.

Points on this clonotype: A much larger clone sits a single nucleotide away, making a read error possible. The chain couples TRBV7-2 to TRBJ2-2; possible D gene TRBD1, 5 bases. Germline V gene data show CDR1 as SGHTA and CDR2 as FQGNSA. The CDR3 sequence is 15 residues long. V lost 1 base to trimming and J lost 5 bases, with 11 bases between them. DNA for the CDR3: TGTGCCAGCAGCTTAGAAGGGGCAGAGACCGGGGAGCTGTTTTTT. It specifies CASSLEGAETGELFF.

V is TRBV20-1 and J is TRBJ1-2; weak D call: TRBD1 (6 bases). CDR1 and CDR2 (germline): DFQATT, SNEGSKA (reference sequence). The CDR3 is made up of 12 amino acids. The CDR3 DNA reads as TGCAGCGCCTTGGTGGGGGCGCTCGGCTACACCTTC. It yields the protein CSALVGALGYTF.

This clonotype was counted a few times. This rearrangement joins TRBV28 to TRBJ1-6, with 7 bases identical to TRBD1. This CDR3 contains 14 residues. Germline V CDR1 and CDR2: MDHEN, SYDVKM. V lost 9 bases and J lost 14; bases outside the gene matches: 16. Written as DNA, the CDR3 is TGTGCCAGTTCCCCGGGACAGATGCGTCGGACCCTCCACTTT. Translation: CASSPGQMRRTLHF.

The sample holds many counts of this clonotype. This chain connects TRBV14 to TRBJ2-5, with D possibly matching TRBD2 (6 bases). Germline values: CDR1 SGHDN, CDR2 FVKESK. CDR3 length: 14 residues. V lost 5 bases, J lost 0 bases, and 10 bases lay in between. The CDR3 nucleotides read TGTGCCAGCAGCTCCCGGGACTACCAAGAGACCCAGTACTTC. Protein sequence: CASSSRDYQETQYF. Variable domain in full (rest from reference TRBV14 and TRBJ2-5): EAGVTQFPSHSVIEKGQTVTLRCDPISGHDNLYWYRRVMGKEIKFLLHFVKESKQDESGMPNNRFLAERTGGTYSTLKVQPAELEDSGVYFCASSSRDYQETQYFGPGTRLLVL.

Ten or more counts support this clonotype. The genes are TRBV21-1 and TRBJ2-7; the DNA was not compared with TRBD1, the D call given in the table. TRBV21-1 is annotated as a pseudogene. This CDR3 region has 15 residues. The CDR3 nucleotides read TGTGCCAGCAGCAAATGGCAGCAGGGGGGCTACGAGCAGTACTTC. This sequence encodes CASSKWQQGGYEQYF.

The chain joins TRBV24-1 to TRBJ2-2; D not resolved. Germline V gene sequence: CDR1 KGHDR, CDR2 SFDVKD. Trimming cost V 3 bases and J 3 bases, with 7 bases left between them. The CDR3 runs 14 residues. The CDR3: CATSDPGHTGELFF. The CDR3 DNA sequence: TGTGCCACCAGTGATCCTGGACACACCGGGGAGCTGTTTTTT.

The rearrangement links TRBV15 to TRBJ2-7, with D possibly TRBD2 on 7 matching bases. V lost 0 bases and J 3 bases, leaving 24 bases between the germline ends. The germline CDR1 and CDR2 sequences are LNHNV and YYDKDF (reference sequence). The length of the CDR3 is 19 residues. For the CDR3, the DNA is TGTGCCACCAGCAGAGATGGGTCCCGCGGGGGCGTAGTCGACTACGAGCAGTACTTC. Its protein product is CATSRDGSRGGVVDYEQYF.

Points on this clonotype: The germline gene is not matched at one end of the junction; a read error may be the cause. The chain has TRBV7-6 and TRBJ1-5; 9 bases fit TRBD1. Germline V lookup: CDR1 SGHVS, CDR2 FNYEAQ. This CDR3 is 15 amino acids long. The CDR3 DNA sequence: TGTGCCAGCAGCCGCGGGACAGGGAGCAATCAGTCCCAGCATTTT. It yields the protein CASSRGTGSNQSQHF.

The rearrangement joins TRBV15 to TRBJ1-5, with unresolved D. The CDR3 runs 14 residues. The V gene lost 6 bases and the J gene lost 6 bases, with 15 bases spanning the gap. CDR1 LNHNV and CDR2 YYDKDF come from the germline V gene (reference sequence). CDR3 region: CATSPEAGGQPQHF. The CDR3 nucleotides read TGTGCCACCAGTCCGGAGGCAGGAGGTCAGCCCCAGCATTTT. Filled out from reference TRBV15 and TRBJ1-5, the complete variable domain reads DAMVIQNPRYQVTQFGKPVTLSCSQTLNHNVMYWYQQKSSQAPKLLFHYYDKDFNNEADTPDNFQSRRPNTSFCFLDIRSPGLGDTAMYLCATSPEAGGQPQHFGDGTRLSIL.

Many counts were recorded for this clonotype. DNA of the CDR3: TGCGCCAGCAGCCAAGTTATAAGGGAGGCTTATGAAAAACTGTTTTTT. Amino acid sequence: CASSQVIREAYEKLFF. V is TRBV4-1 and J is TRBJ1-4; D unresolved. The ends were cut back, 1 base at V and 6 bases at J, with 15 bases in the middle. The CDR3 totals 16 residues. CDR1 is MGHRA and CDR2 is YSYEKL in the germline V gene.

The CDR3 coding sequence is TGTGCCACCAGTGAGGCGGGACTCACAGATACGCAGTATTTT. Residues: CATSEAGLTDTQYF. The V and J genes are TRBV24-1 and TRBJ2-3; D might be TRBD2 (6 bases). Germline CDR1 KGHDR, CDR2 SFDVKD. The length of the CDR3 is 14 residues. The V and J ends lost 4 bases and 2 bases respectively, with 9 bases between them.

The V and J genes are TRBV5-1 and TRBJ2-7; TRBD2 agrees at 12 bases. The germline V gene has CDR1 SGHRS and CDR2 YFSETQ. With 2 bases clipped from V and 7 bases from J, the junction kept 4 bases outside the gene matches. CDR3 length: 14 residues. CDR3 nucleotides: TGCGCCAGCAGCTTCGGACTAGCGGGACATGAGCAGTACTTC. Amino acids: CASSFGLAGHEQYF.

Worth noting for this clonotype: A much larger clone differs from this one at a single base, so this may be a read error. The V and J genes are TRBV7-2 and TRBJ2-5; D ambiguous. The V end lost 7 bases, the J end lost 11 bases, and 20 bases lay between the germline ends. Per the germline V gene, CDR1 is SGHTA and CDR2 is FQGNSA. The CDR3 loop spans 13 amino acids. CDR3: CASTLGAVDEQYF. The CDR3 DNA reads as TGTGCCAGCACCCTGGGCGCCGTTGATGAGCAGTACTTC.

This clonotype was observed many times. The J gene is TRBJ1-2, the V gene TRBV7-9, with D tentatively TRBD1 (6 bases). V was trimmed by 4 bases and J by 4 bases, leaving 19 bases between them. The germline V gene has CDR1 SEHNR and CDR2 FQNEAQ (reference sequence). This CDR3 has 16 amino acids. The CDR3 DNA is TGTGCCAGCAGCTCGGCGGGGGCCGCGACCGTCTATGGCTACACCTTC. Its translation is CASSSAGAATVYGYTF. Full variable domain (outside the CDR3, taken from reference TRBV7-9 and TRBJ1-2): DTGVSQNPRHKITKRGQNVTFRCDPISEHNRLYWYRQTLGQGPEFLTYFQNEAQLEKSRLLSDRFSAERPKGSFSTLEIQRTEQGDSAMYLCASSSAGAATVYGYTFGSGTRLTVV.